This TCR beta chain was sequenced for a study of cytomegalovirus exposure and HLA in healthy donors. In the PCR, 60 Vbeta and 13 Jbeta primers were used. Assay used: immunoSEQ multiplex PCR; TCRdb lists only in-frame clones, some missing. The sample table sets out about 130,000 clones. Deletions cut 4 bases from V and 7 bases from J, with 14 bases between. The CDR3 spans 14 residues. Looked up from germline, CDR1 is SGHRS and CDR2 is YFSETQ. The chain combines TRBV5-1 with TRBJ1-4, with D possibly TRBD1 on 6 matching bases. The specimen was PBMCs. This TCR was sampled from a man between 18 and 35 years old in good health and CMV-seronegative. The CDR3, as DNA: TGCGCCAGCAGCCAAGGGGGTGGAAGTGAAAAACTGTTTTTT. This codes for CASSQGGGSEKLFF.